This T cell receptor beta chain emerged from a study of cytomegalovirus exposure and HLA in healthy donors. In its sample, this clone was seen a few times. The study ran its PCR with 60 Vbeta and 13 Jbeta primers. The data were produced by immunoSEQ multiplex PCR, yet TCRdb's version contains in-frame clones alone and is incomplete. The sample comprises some 130,000 clones, 66% of which are singletons, and around 1.6% rests with the top ten. Sequenced sample: PBMCs. This sequence was found in a human donor in good health.

The CDR3 sequence: CASSSRDEKLFF. The CDR3 bases are TGTGCCAGCAGCTCGAGGGATGAAAAACTGTTTTTT. V is TRBV6-5 and J is TRBJ1-4, with D hard to call. The CDR3 runs 12 residues. Germline CDR1 is MNHEY and CDR2 is SVGAGI. Trimming removed 6 bases from V and 6 bases from J, with 8 bases in between.